This T cell receptor (beta chain) was sequenced for a study of blood T cell repertoires in COVID-19 (dated by TCRdb to about 2020). Broadly, across the study: Samples covering the acute and convalescent phases of COVID-19 were provided by collaborators in the United States, Italy and Spain. The repertoires were released in a freely available public database meant as a resource for research on the immune response to SARS-CoV-2. Sample metadata almost always included a de-identified subject ID, COVID-19 status, age in years and sex. The prospective study material was composed of cDNA or gDNA derived from T cells, B-cell-depleted T cells, or PBMCs. The samples were drawn from two sources: the first 160 participants of the ongoing ImmuneRACE study, and 1,200 or so subjects contributed by 6 global collaborators. HLA class I and class II types, where available, came from metadata supplied by the sample provider rather than from assay-based typing. The dataset comprised deeply sampled blood TCRbeta repertoires from subjects exposed to, actively infected with, or recovered from COVID-19.

Whole blood was collected in K2EDTA tubes by collaborating institutions according to the institutions' own protocols. Collaborator samples were shipped for TCRbeta analysis as frozen whole blood, isolated PBMCs, or DNA extracted from either sample type. Worth noting for this clone: Its antigen remains unidentified. Per-base quality was not reported, and no clone a single base away is much larger than it.

The immunoSEQ Assay, a bias-controlled multiplex PCR, was used to amplify TCRbeta CDR3 regions from genomic DNA. The original methods were these. The number of nucleated cells in each sample was estimated from the amplification of reference gene primers within the assay. Sequence reads were collapsed and filtered to measure the absolute abundance of every unique TCRbeta CDR3 rearrangement. For each sample, productive Simpson clonality was calculated by taking the square root of Simpson's diversity index across productive rearrangements. Held by TCRdb, this immuneACCESS table contains in-frame sequences only and omits some clones. Under half of the omission traces to an unresolved V gene where checked; the cause of the rest is unknown. V and J calls and clone size are given by that table; D and trimming were obtained from the DNA. For this sample there are roughly 210,000 clones; less than 90% appear just once. The ten largest make up 1.7% of the sample.

The research as a whole found: The amount of clinical and demographic metadata varied by source and participant and was provided uncurated.

Based on the germline V gene (reference sequence), the CDR1 and CDR2 sequences are LNHNV and YYDKDF. Unmatched junction bases come to 7, with V trimmed by 0 bases and J by 2 bases. The CDR3 runs 17 residues from the cysteine to the phenylalanine. Just CDR3 DNA is preserved here, 51 bases in frame from base 1. The receptor comes from a man aged 70-80 years with acute or convalescent COVID-19. The V and J segments used are TRBV15 and TRBJ1-3, with TRBD1 matching 7 junction bases. The specimen sequenced was peripheral blood. The DNA sequence reads TGTGCCACCAGCAGAGATAGAGGGGGGACAGCTGGAAACACCATATATTTT. It is translated as CATSRDRGGTAGNTIYF.